Below are 9 T cell receptor beta chains sequenced from a single sample in a study of blood T cell repertoires in COVID-19. The protocol was immunoSEQ multiplex PCR, while the TCRdb copy is restricted to in-frame clones and leaves out a portion. Here the sample spans tens of thousands of clones, approximately 89% being singletons. Sequencing input: peripheral blood. All receptors derive from a man aged 50-60 years with acute or convalescent COVID-19.

This rearrangement joins TRBV21-1 to TRBJ2-7; TRBD1 is the table's D call and was not checked against the DNA. TRBV21-1 is designated a pseudogene. CDR3 length: 20 amino acids. This CDR3 reads CASSKVRVTTIQGESYEQYF. The CDR3, as DNA: TGTGCCAGCAGCAAAGTAAGGGTTACCACCATACAGGGGGAGTCCTACGAGCAGTACTTC.

This clone was picked up a small number of times. CDR3 sequence: CASSNSGSSYEQYF. As DNA, the CDR3 is TGTGCCAGCAGCAACAGCGGGAGCTCCTACGAGCAGTACTTC. The chain has TRBV21-1 and TRBJ2-7; the table's D call, TRBD2, was not checked against the DNA. TRBV21-1 is given as a pseudogene. This CDR3 comprises 14 residues.

This rearrangement joins TRBV11-3 to TRBJ2-5; possibly TRBD1 for D (5 bases). The V gene's germline CDR1 is SGHNT and CDR2 YENEEA. The CDR3 sequence is 14 residues long. The ends were cut back, 1 base at V and 1 base at J, with 7 bases in the middle. The CDR3: CASSLGGAQETQYF. The CDR3 bases are TGTGCCAGCAGCTTAGGTGGGGCCCAAGAGACCCAGTACTTC. Full variable domain (outside the CDR3, taken from reference TRBV11-3 and TRBJ2-5): EAGVVQSPRYKIIEKKQPVAFWCNPISGHNTLYWYLQNLGQGPELLIRYENEEAVDDSQLPKDRFSAERLKGVDSTLKIQPAELGDSAVYLCASSLGGAQETQYFGPGTRLLVL.

This chain connects TRBV30 to TRBJ1-1; 11 positions match TRBD1. Germline V gene lookup returns CDR1 GTSNPN and CDR2 SVGIG (reference sequence). The junction had 2 bases not matched to a gene; V was cut back by 3 bases and J by 5 bases. The CDR3 has 13 amino acids. The CDR3: CAWRDRGRTEAFF. CDR3 in DNA: TGTGCCTGGAGGGACAGGGGGCGGACTGAAGCTTTCTTT.

This clone was found once. This chain links TRBV5-1 with TRBJ1-1; TRBD1 agrees at 7 bases. CDR3 length: 15 residues. Looked up from germline, CDR1 is SGHRS and CDR2 is YFSETQ. Trimming cost V 0 bases and J 2 bases; bases outside gene matches: 4. CDR3 residues: CASSLAGTDNTEAFF. CDR3 DNA: TGCGCCAGCAGCTTGGCCGGGACAGACAACACTGAAGCTTTCTTT.

The V and J genes are TRBV12-5 and TRBJ1-2, with unresolved D. In germline, CDR1 is LGHNT, CDR2 FRNRAP. V was shortened by 6 bases and J by 10 bases, with 15 bases between the two germline ends. This CDR3 comprises 12 residues. The CDR3 region is CASGADWLVYTF. In DNA form, the CDR3 reads TGTGCTAGTGGCGCCGATTGGCTGGTCTACACCTTC.

The chain links TRBV4-1 to TRBJ2-7; possible D gene TRBD1, 5 bases. V was shortened by 4 bases and J by 3 bases, with 13 bases between the two germline ends. The CDR3 spans 14 residues. Germline CDR1 reads MGHRA; CDR2 reads YSYEKL. This chain's CDR3 is CASSLTENYYEQYF. The CDR3, as DNA: TGCGCCAGCAGCCTGACAGAGAATTACTACGAGCAGTACTTC.

The V gene is TRBV24-1, the J gene TRBJ2-7; D is perhaps TRBD1 (5 bases). Trimming removed 3 bases from V and 1 base from J, with 12 bases in between. CDR1 KGHDR and CDR2 SFDVKD come from the germline V gene. The CDR3 runs to 15 residues. The CDR3 DNA follows: TGTGCCACCAGTGATCAAGGGGCCGGGTCCTACGAGCAGTACTTC. Amino acids: CATSDQGAGSYEQYF.

The chain is built from TRBV28 and TRBJ2-7; D gene unclear. Germline V gene sequence: CDR1 MDHEN, CDR2 SYDVKM. Trimming took off 6 bases at V and 1 base at J, with 10 bases between the two ends. This CDR3 has 13 residues. The CDR3 region has the DNA TGTGCCAGCAGAACTACACTATCCTACGAGCAGTACTTC. Translation gives CASRTTLSYEQYF.